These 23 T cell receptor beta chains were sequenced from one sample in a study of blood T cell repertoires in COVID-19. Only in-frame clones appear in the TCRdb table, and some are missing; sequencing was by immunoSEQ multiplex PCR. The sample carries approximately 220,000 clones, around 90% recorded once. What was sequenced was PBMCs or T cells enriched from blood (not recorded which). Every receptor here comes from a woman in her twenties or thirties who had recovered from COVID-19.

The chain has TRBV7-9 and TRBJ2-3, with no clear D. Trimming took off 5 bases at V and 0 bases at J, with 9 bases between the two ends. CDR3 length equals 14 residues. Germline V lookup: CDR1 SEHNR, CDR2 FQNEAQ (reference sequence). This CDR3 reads CASSPPRSTDTQYF. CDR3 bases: TGTGCCAGCAGCCCTCCCAGGAGCACAGATACGCAGTATTTT. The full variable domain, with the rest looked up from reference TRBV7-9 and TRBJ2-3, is DTGVSQNPRHKITKRGQNVTFRCDPISEHNRLYWYRQTLGQGPEFLTYFQNEAQLEKSRLLSDRFSAERPKGSFSTLEIQRTEQGDSAMYLCASSPPRSTDTQYFGPGTRLTVL.

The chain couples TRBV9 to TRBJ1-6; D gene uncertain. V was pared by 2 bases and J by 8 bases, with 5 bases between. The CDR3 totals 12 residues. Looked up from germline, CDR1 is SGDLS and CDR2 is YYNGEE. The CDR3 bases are TGTGCCAGCAGCGTTCCTGATTCACCCCTCCACTTT. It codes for CASSVPDSPLHF. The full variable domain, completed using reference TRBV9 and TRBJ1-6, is DSGVTQTPKHLITATGQRVTLRCSPRSGDLSVYWYQQSLDQGLQFLIQYYNGEERAKGNILERFSAQQFPDLHSELNLSSLELGDSALYFCASSVPDSPLHFGNGTRLTVT.

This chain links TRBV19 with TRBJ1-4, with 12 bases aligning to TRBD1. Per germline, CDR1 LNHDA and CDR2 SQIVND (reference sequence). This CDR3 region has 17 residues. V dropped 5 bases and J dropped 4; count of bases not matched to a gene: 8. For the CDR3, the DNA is TGTGCCAGTAGTGTCCGGGACAGGGGGCGCGGTAATGAAAAACTGTTTTTT. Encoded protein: CASSVRDRGRGNEKLFF.

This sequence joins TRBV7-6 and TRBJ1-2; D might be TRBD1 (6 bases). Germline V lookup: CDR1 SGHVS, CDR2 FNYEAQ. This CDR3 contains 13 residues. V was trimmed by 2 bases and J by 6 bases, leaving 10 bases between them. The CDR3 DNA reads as TGTGCCAGCAGCTTATGGGGGGGCAATGGCTACACCTTC. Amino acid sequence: CASSLWGGNGYTF.

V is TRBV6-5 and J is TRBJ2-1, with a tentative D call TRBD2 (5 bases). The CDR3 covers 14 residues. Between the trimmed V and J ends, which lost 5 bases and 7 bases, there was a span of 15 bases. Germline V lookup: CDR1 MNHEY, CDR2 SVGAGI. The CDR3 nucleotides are TGTGCCAGCAGTCCCGCCCGCCTAGCTAATGAGCAGTTCTTC. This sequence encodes CASSPARLANEQFF.

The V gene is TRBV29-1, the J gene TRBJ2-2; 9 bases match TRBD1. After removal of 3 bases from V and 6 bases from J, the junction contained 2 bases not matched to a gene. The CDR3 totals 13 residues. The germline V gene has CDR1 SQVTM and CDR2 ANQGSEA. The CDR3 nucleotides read TGCAGCGTTGAGGACAGGGGTTCCGGGGAGCTGTTTTTT. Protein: CSVEDRGSGELFF.

The chain's CDR3 is CATTNRGANYGYTF. The DNA for the CDR3 is TGCGCCACCACTAACAGGGGGGCTAACTATGGCTACACCTTC. The rearrangement uses TRBV10-2 and TRBJ1-2, with 8 bases identical to TRBD1. From germline, CDR1 is WSHSY and CDR2 SAAADI. This CDR3 comprises 14 residues. V lost 10 bases, J lost 0 bases, and 7 bases stayed unmatched.

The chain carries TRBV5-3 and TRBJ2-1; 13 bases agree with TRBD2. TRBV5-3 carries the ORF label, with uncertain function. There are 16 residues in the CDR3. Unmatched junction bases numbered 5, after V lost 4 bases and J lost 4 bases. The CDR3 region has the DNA TGTGCCAGAAGCCCGCGGACTAGCGGGGGATACAATGAGCAGTTCTTC. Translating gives CARSPRTSGGYNEQFF.

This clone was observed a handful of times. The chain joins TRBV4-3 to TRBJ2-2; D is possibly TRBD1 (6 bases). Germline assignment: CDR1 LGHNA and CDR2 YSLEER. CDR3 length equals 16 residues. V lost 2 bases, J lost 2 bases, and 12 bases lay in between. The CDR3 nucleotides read TGCGCCAGCAGCCAACATGACAGGCGTAACACCGGGGAGCTGTTTTTT. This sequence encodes CASSQHDRRNTGELFF.

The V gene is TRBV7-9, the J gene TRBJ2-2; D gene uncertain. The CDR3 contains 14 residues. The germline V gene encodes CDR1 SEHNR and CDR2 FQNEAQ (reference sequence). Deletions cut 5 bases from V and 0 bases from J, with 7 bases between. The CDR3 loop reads CASSATTNTGELFF. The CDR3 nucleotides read TGTGCCAGCAGCGCGACAACGAACACCGGGGAGCTGTTTTTT.

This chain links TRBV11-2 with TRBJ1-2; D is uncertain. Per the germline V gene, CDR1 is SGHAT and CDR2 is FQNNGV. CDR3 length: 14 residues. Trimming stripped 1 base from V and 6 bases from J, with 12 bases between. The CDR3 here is CASSLGAPTHGYTF. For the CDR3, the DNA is TGTGCCAGCAGCTTAGGGGCGCCGACGCATGGCTACACCTTC.

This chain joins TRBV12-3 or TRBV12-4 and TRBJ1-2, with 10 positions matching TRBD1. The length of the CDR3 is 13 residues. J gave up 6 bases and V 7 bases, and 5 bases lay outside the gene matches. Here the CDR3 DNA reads TGTGCCAGCAAGCGACAGGGGGCGGATGGCTACACCTTC. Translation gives CASKRQGADGYTF.

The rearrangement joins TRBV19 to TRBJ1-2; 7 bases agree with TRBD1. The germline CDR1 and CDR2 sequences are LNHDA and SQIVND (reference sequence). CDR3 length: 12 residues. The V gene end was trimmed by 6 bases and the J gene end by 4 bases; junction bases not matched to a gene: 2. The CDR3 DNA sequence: TGTGCCAGTAGACAGGGGACCTATGGCTACACCTTC. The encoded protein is CASRQGTYGYTF.

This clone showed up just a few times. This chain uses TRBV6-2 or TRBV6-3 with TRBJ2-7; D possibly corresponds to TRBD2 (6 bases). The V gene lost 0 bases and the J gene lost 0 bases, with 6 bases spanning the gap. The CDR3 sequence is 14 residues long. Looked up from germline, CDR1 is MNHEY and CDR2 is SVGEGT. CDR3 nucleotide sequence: TGTGCCAGCAGTTACTCGACTAGCTCCTACGAGCAGTACTTC. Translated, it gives CASSYSTSSYEQYF.

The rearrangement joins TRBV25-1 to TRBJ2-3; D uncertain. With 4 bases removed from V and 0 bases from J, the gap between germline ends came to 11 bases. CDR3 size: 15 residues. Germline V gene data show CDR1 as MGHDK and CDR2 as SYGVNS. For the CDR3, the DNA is TGTGCCAGCAGTGTTGGCGGAACTAGCACAGATACGCAGTATTTT. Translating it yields CASSVGGTSTDTQYF.

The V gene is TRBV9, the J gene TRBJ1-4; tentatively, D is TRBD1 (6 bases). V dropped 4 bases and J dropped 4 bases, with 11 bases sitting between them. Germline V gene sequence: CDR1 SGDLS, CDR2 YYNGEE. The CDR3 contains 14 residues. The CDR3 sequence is CASSSRGDNEKLFF. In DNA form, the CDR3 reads TGTGCCAGCAGCTCCAGGGGTGATAATGAAAAACTGTTTTTT.

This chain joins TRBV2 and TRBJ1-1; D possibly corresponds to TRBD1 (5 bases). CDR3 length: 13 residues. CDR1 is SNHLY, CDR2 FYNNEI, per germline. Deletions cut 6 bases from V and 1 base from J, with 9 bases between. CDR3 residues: CASRPDRNTEAFF. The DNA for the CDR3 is TGTGCCAGCAGGCCTGACAGGAACACTGAAGCTTTCTTT.

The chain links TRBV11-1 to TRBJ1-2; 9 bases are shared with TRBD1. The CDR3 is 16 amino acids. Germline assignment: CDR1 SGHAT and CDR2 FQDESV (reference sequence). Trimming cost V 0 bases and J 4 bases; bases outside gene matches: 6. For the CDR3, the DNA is TGTGCCAGCAGCTTAGCGACAGGGGGAGGACCCTATGGCTACACCTTC. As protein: CASSLATGGGPYGYTF.

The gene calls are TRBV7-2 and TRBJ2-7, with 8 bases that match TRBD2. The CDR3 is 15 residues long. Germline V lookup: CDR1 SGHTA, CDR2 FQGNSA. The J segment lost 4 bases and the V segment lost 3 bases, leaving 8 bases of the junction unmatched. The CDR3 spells CASSFLRGGGYEQYF. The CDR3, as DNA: TGTGCCAGCAGCTTTCTACGGGGGGGCGGATACGAGCAGTACTTC.

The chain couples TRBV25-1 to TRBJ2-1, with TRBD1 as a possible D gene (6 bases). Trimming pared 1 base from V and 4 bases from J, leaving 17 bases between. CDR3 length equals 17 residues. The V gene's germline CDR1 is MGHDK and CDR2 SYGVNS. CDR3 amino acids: CASSESAGWGLYNEQFF. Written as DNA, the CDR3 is TGTGCCAGCAGTGAATCCGCGGGCTGGGGGCTTTACAATGAGCAGTTCTTC.

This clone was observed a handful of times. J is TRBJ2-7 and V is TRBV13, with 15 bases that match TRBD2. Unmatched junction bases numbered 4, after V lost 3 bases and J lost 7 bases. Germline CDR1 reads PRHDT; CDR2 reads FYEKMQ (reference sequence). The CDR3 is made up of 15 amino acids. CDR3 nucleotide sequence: TGTGCCAGCAGCTTTGGGACTAGCGGGGGGTATGAGCAGTACTTC. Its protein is CASSFGTSGGYEQYF.

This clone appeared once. The CDR3 loop is CASTPTGSWVGELFF. The DNA for the CDR3 is TGTGCCAGCACCCCAACAGGATCTTGGGTCGGGGAGCTGTTTTTT. The gene calls are TRBV6-2 or TRBV6-3 and TRBJ2-2; D is perhaps TRBD1 (5 bases). CDR3 length: 15 residues. Looked up from germline, CDR1 is MNHEY and CDR2 is SVGEGT. The ends were cut back, 7 bases at V and 7 bases at J, with 19 bases in the middle.

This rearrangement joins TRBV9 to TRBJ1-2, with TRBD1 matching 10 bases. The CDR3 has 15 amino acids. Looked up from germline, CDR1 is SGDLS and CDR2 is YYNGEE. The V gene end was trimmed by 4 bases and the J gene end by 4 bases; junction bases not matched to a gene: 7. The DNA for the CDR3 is TGTGCCAGCAGCCCCAGACAGGGGGCGGCCTATGGCTACACCTTC. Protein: CASSPRQGAAYGYTF.